The 16 T cell receptor beta chains in this list originate from one sample, sequenced in a study of cytomegalovirus exposure and HLA in healthy donors. The PCR ran on 60 Vbeta and 13 Jbeta primers. The table came from immunoSEQ multiplex PCR; TCRdb's copy has only in-frame clones and leaves some out. Recorded here are some 76,000 clones; the top ten clones represent about 0.82%. The specimen was PBMCs. These receptors were collected from a boy aged 10-17 years in good health and CMV-seronegative.

The chain employs TRBV30 and TRBJ2-7; a possible D gene is TRBD1 (6 bases). V lost 5 bases and J lost 3, with 11 bases in between. The CDR3 covers 12 residues. Germline V gene data show CDR1 as GTSNPN and CDR2 as SVGIG (reference sequence). The DNA for the CDR3 is TGTGCCTGGGATATACAGGGCTACGAGCAGTACTTC. Translation: CAWDIQGYEQYF.

The J gene is TRBJ1-1, the V gene TRBV29-1; possibly TRBD1 for D (5 bases). Per the germline V gene, CDR1 is SQVTM and CDR2 is ANQGSEA. Trimming took off 4 bases at V and 1 base at J, with 10 bases between the two ends. The CDR3 is 13 residues long. CDR3 in amino acids: CSVGQIKNTEAFF. As DNA, the CDR3 is TGCAGCGTTGGACAGATCAAGAACACTGAAGCTTTCTTT.

V usage is TRBV4-1 and J usage is TRBJ1-1; perhaps TRBD1 as D (5 bases). Trimming took 1 base from V and 5 from J, leaving 8 bases between them. Germline assignment: CDR1 MGHRA and CDR2 YSYEKL. The CDR3 sequence is 13 residues long. The chain's CDR3 is CASSQAEGTEAFF. In DNA form, the CDR3 reads TGCGCCAGCAGCCAAGCGGAGGGGACTGAAGCTTTCTTT.

The CDR3 here is CASSSTGEQYF. In DNA, the CDR3 is TGTGCCAGCAGCTCGACTGGGGAGCAGTACTTC. The V gene is TRBV28, the J gene TRBJ2-7; D gene ambiguous. This CDR3 is 11 amino acids long. From germline, CDR1 is MDHEN and CDR2 SYDVKM. V lost 6 bases and J 7 bases, leaving 10 bases between the germline ends.

The rearrangement joins TRBV6-5 to TRBJ2-7; 7 nucleotides line up with TRBD1. V lost 6 bases, J lost 3 bases, and 8 bases stayed unmatched. CDR3 length: 14 amino acids. CDR1 is MNHEY, CDR2 SVGAGI, per germline. CDR3 bases: TGTGCCAGCAGGTCTCCGGGACAGAACTACGAGCAGTACTTC. It yields the protein CASRSPGQNYEQYF.

The chain is built from TRBV14 and TRBJ2-1; no reliable D call. CDR3 length: 12 amino acids. Deletions cut 4 bases from V and 7 bases from J, with 8 bases between. CDR1 and CDR2 from the germline V gene are SGHDN and FVKESK. This CDR3 is CASSRPRNEQFF. CDR3 bases: TGTGCCAGCAGCCGCCCTAGGAATGAGCAGTTCTTC.

The chain employs TRBV7-9 and TRBJ2-7; 9 bases are a match to TRBD1. The CDR3 runs to 15 residues. The germline gives CDR1 SEHNR, CDR2 FQNEAQ (reference sequence). Germline trimming cut 4 bases from V and 7 bases from J; bases unmatched to any gene: 11. The CDR3 reads CASSSPGQGGQEQYF. The CDR3 DNA follows: TGTGCCAGCAGCTCCCCGGGACAGGGTGGGCAGGAGCAGTACTTC.

The chain employs TRBV5-4 and TRBJ2-7, with D possibly TRBD2 on 7 matching bases. V shed 3 bases and J shed 4 bases, with 17 bases lying between them. From germline, CDR1 is SGHNT and CDR2 YYREEE (reference sequence). This CDR3 is built from 15 residues. The DNA for the CDR3 is TGTGCCAGCAGCTGGTCCGCGGGGGCGGGGTACGAGCAGTACTTC. Protein: CASSWSAGAGYEQYF.

The V and J genes are TRBV7-7 and TRBJ2-1; 12 bases match TRBD1. Unmatched junction bases numbered 9, after V lost 5 bases and J lost 10 bases. Germline CDR1 and CDR2: SSHAT and FNYEAQ (reference sequence). The CDR3 is 15 residues long. The CDR3 bases are TGTGCCAGCAGCGCGGGGACAGGGGGCCGTGGCGAGCAGTTCTTC. Translating gives CASSAGTGGRGEQFF.

V is TRBV15 and J is TRBJ1-4, with D possibly TRBD1 on 5 matching bases. The germline V gene has CDR1 LNHNV and CDR2 YYDKDF (reference sequence). Trimming took 5 bases from V and 7 from J, leaving 11 bases between them. The CDR3 is 13 amino acids. CDR3 DNA: TGTGCCACCAGCGGCAGGAGGGGTGAAAAACTGTTTTTT. Protein sequence: CATSGRRGEKLFF.

The chain is built from TRBV7-6 and TRBJ2-1; 8 bases are a match to TRBD2. Germline values: CDR1 SGHVS, CDR2 FNYEAQ. The CDR3 has 16 amino acids. Germline trimming cut 1 base from V and 6 bases from J; bases unmatched to any gene: 8. DNA for the CDR3: TGTGCCAGCAGCTTAGGGGCTAGCGGGCCGCCCAATGAGCAGTTCTTC. Translated, it gives CASSLGASGPPNEQFF.

The chain has TRBV27 and TRBJ2-7; 7 nucleotides agree with TRBD1. Germline assignment: CDR1 MNHEY and CDR2 SMNVEV (reference sequence). V shed 5 bases and J 2 bases; nucleotides not matched to a gene: 6. This CDR3 comprises 14 residues. This CDR3 is CASSLTGLPYEQYF. The CDR3 bases are TGTGCCAGCAGTCTGACAGGGCTCCCCTACGAGCAGTACTTC.

The chain carries TRBV30 and TRBJ1-5, with 10 bases fitting TRBD1. In germline, CDR1 is GTSNPN, CDR2 SVGIG (reference sequence). J was trimmed by 9 bases and V by 2 bases; bases with no gene match: 10. The CDR3 covers 15 residues. Here the CDR3 reads CAWSQDRGSSGPQHF. CDR3 nucleotide sequence: TGTGCCTGGAGTCAGGACAGGGGGAGTTCGGGGCCCCAGCATTTT.

V gene TRBV5-6 combines with J gene TRBJ1-2; D is unclear. CDR1 is SGHDT, CDR2 YYEEEE, per germline. The CDR3 consists of 14 residues. Trimming pared 9 bases from V and 2 bases from J, leaving 17 bases between. In DNA, the CDR3 is TGTGCCACCCAGACTTACACCCGGAACTATGGCTACACCTTC. Its protein is CATQTYTRNYGYTF.

The CDR3 region has the DNA TGTGCCAGTAGTTACGGGTACAGCACAGATACGCAGTATTTT. Encoded protein: CASSYGYSTDTQYF. The chain is built from TRBV19 and TRBJ2-3; D unclear. The CDR3 spans 14 residues. V was shortened by 5 bases and J by 0 bases, with 9 bases between the two germline ends. Per germline, CDR1 LNHDA and CDR2 SQIVND (reference sequence).

The chain employs TRBV30 and TRBJ1-1; a possible D gene is TRBD1 (6 bases). Germline V gives CDR1 GTSNPN, CDR2 SVGIG (reference sequence). The CDR3 has 13 residues. Trimming left V 4 bases short and J 2 bases short, with 11 bases between. The CDR3, as DNA: TGTGCCTGGAAAGACAGGATAAACACTGAAGCTTTCTTT. Residues: CAWKDRINTEAFF.